These 21 T cell receptor beta chains were sequenced from one sample in a study of cytomegalovirus exposure and HLA in healthy donors. Both 60 Vbeta primers and 13 Jbeta primers went into the PCR. Sequencing used immunoSEQ multiplex PCR; TCRdb keeps in-frame clones, though not all of them. The sample yields 120,000 to 150,000 clones, nearly 80% seen once. Material for sequencing was PBMCs. The receptors originated from a woman aged 25 to 45 in good health and CMV-seronegative.

This CDR3 reads CASGGDNQETQYF. In DNA form, the CDR3 reads TGTGCCAGTGGTGGGGACAACCAAGAGACCCAGTACTTC. This chain links TRBV9 with TRBJ2-5, with TRBD1 as a possible D gene (6 bases). Trimming removed 8 bases at V and 0 bases at J, with 11 bases between. Germline V gene lookup returns CDR1 SGDLS and CDR2 YYNGEE. The CDR3 is 13 amino acids.

The chain has TRBV19 and TRBJ2-4, with 8 bases that match TRBD1. The CDR3 is 17 amino acids. Germline lookup yields CDR1 LNHDA and CDR2 SQIVND (reference sequence). The V segment lost 3 bases and the J segment 0 bases; nucleotides outside the gene matches: 7. The CDR3 coding sequence is TGTGCCAGTAGTATGCAGACAGGGGCTTTAGCCAAAAACATTCAGTACTTC. It encodes CASSMQTGALAKNIQYF.

This clone appeared a few times. The J gene is TRBJ1-1, the V gene TRBV19, with TRBD1 as a possible D gene (5 bases). With 6 bases removed from V and 6 bases from J, the gap between germline ends came to 23 bases. This CDR3 has 16 residues. From germline, CDR1 is LNHDA and CDR2 SQIVND (reference sequence). The CDR3 DNA sequence: TGTGCCAGTAGCTTTGCGGAGAGGGGAGGAAGCTCTGAAGCTTTCTTT. It encodes CASSFAERGGSSEAFF.

The chain couples TRBV7-8 to TRBJ1-2, with D perhaps matching TRBD1 (6 bases). Germline assignment: CDR1 SGHVS and CDR2 FQNEAQ. The CDR3 extends over 13 amino acids. Trimming stripped 0 bases from V and 7 bases from J, with 9 bases between. The CDR3 here is CASSLAGGGGYTF. CDR3 nucleotides: TGTGCCAGCAGCTTAGCAGGGGGTGGTGGCTACACCTTC.

In its sample, this clone was seen a few times. The chain links TRBV7-2 to TRBJ1-2; tentative D call: TRBD1 (6 bases). V lost 3 bases to trimming and J lost 2 bases, with 10 bases between them. Germline CDR1 SGHTA, CDR2 FQGNSA. The length of the CDR3 is 14 residues. The CDR3 nucleotides read TGTGCCAGCAGCTTTGGACAGCTAAACTATGGCTACACCTTC. Protein sequence: CASSFGQLNYGYTF.

There are a few counts of this clone. The CDR3 reads CASRGQGAFGANVLTF. The CDR3 nucleotides read TGTGCCAGCAGGGGACAGGGGGCTTTCGGGGCCAACGTCCTGACTTTC. The chain links TRBV28 to TRBJ2-6; 12 bases match TRBD1. Germline trimming cut 6 bases from V and 4 bases from J; bases unmatched to any gene: 4. CDR1 is MDHEN and CDR2 is SYDVKM in the germline V gene. The CDR3 length is 16 residues.

This clone was recorded only once. The CDR3, as DNA: TGTGCCACCAGCCGGAGGGTTAGCAATCAGCCCCAGCATTTT. It translates to CATSRRVSNQPQHF. The chain is built from TRBV15 and TRBJ1-5; the D is unclear. The V end was cut by 5 bases, the J end by 0 bases, with 8 bases between. Germline V CDR1 and CDR2: LNHNV, YYDKDF (reference sequence). The CDR3 contains 14 residues.

This clone was found a few times. A read error may account for a junction end that differs from germline. The genes are TRBV4-1 and TRBJ1-1; D possibly corresponds to TRBD1 (5 bases). Germline V gives CDR1 MGHRA, CDR2 YSYEKL. CDR3 length: 17 residues. Here the CDR3 reads CASSQDGGAGVKTEAFF. As DNA, the CDR3 is TGCGCCAGCAGCCAAGATGGAGGGGCCGGGGTGAAGACTGAAGCTTTCTTT.

V gene TRBV25-1 combines with J gene TRBJ1-1; D is ambiguous. The length of the CDR3 is 15 residues. The ends were cut back, 1 base at V and 0 bases at J, with 9 bases in the middle. CDR1 MGHDK and CDR2 SYGVNS come from the germline V gene. In DNA, the CDR3 is TGTGCCAGCAGTGAATTGGGCAGCCTGAACACTGAAGCTTTCTTT. It translates to CASSELGSLNTEAFF.

The V call is TRBV19, the J call TRBJ1-5; D may be TRBD1 (5 bases). CDR1 is LNHDA, CDR2 SQIVND, per germline (reference sequence). The V end was cut by 3 bases, the J end by 4 bases, with 13 bases between. The CDR3 has 15 amino acids. For the CDR3, the DNA is TGTGCCAGTAGTATCTGGCAGGGTGGGAATCAGCCCCAGCATTTT. This encodes CASSIWQGGNQPQHF.

The rearrangement joins TRBV30 to TRBJ1-2; D perhaps matches TRBD1 (5 bases). Per the germline V gene, CDR1 is GTSNPN and CDR2 is SVGIG (reference sequence). CDR3 length: 13 residues. Deletions cut 3 bases from V and 6 bases from J, with 14 bases between. CDR3 nucleotides: TGTGCCTGGAGGGAAGGGTGGGGGGATGGCTACACCTTC. Its protein product is CAWREGWGDGYTF.

CDR3 DNA: TGCAGCGCCCGAGGACAGGATAACTATGGCTACACCTTC. This gives the protein CSARGQDNYGYTF. The V and J genes are TRBV29-1 and TRBJ1-2, with TRBD1 matching over 7 bases. Germline lookup yields CDR1 SQVTM and CDR2 ANQGSEA. CDR3 length equals 13 residues. The trim removed 7 bases at V and 1 base at J, leaving 6 bases unmatched.

The chain employs TRBV6-5 and TRBJ1-2, with TRBD1 matching over 7 bases. The CDR3 has 13 amino acids. Germline CDR1 reads MNHEY; CDR2 reads SVGAGI. The junction had 9 bases not matched to a gene; V was cut back by 6 bases and J by 8 bases. The CDR3, as DNA: TGTGCCAGCAGCCCCCGGAGGGGGCTGGGCTACACCTTC. Translation: CASSPRRGLGYTF.

This clone was seen a handful of times. The chain carries TRBV19 and TRBJ1-2; D is ambiguous. The germline gives CDR1 LNHDA, CDR2 SQIVND (reference sequence). The CDR3 contains 12 residues. The V end was cut by 6 bases, the J end by 5 bases, with 10 bases between. The CDR3 protein is CASSQREYGYTF. In DNA, the CDR3 is TGTGCCAGTAGCCAGAGGGAATATGGCTACACCTTC.

The chain links TRBV5-1 to TRBJ1-2, with TRBD1 as a possible D gene (6 bases). The V gene lost 4 bases and the J gene lost 3 bases, with 10 bases spanning the gap. Germline CDR1 SGHRS, CDR2 YFSETQ. The CDR3 has 13 residues. CDR3 region: CASSQKGDYGYTF. DNA for the CDR3: TGCGCCAGCAGCCAAAAGGGGGACTATGGCTACACCTTC.

The V gene is TRBV6-6, the J gene TRBJ2-7; a weak D match, TRBD1 (6 bases). In germline, CDR1 is MNHNY, CDR2 SVGAGI (reference sequence). V dropped 6 bases and J dropped 2 bases, with 17 bases sitting between them. The CDR3 length is 15 residues. The CDR3 protein is CASSQQRGGPYEQYF. Written as DNA, the CDR3 is TGTGCCAGCAGCCAACAAAGAGGGGGTCCCTACGAGCAGTACTTC.

J is TRBJ2-3 and V is TRBV19, with D maybe TRBD2 (6 bases). CDR1 and CDR2 from the germline V gene are LNHDA and SQIVND (reference sequence). V was cut by 6 bases and J by 6 bases, with 25 bases left in between. This CDR3 is built from 17 residues. The CDR3 is CASSVGTGTSVEDTQYF. CDR3 DNA sequence: TGTGCCAGTAGCGTGGGGACCGGGACTTCGGTAGAGGATACGCAGTATTTT.

This chain connects TRBV6-6 to TRBJ1-6; D unclear. This CDR3 has 15 residues. Germline CDR1 and CDR2: MNHNY and SVGAGI (reference sequence). The V and J ends lost 0 bases and 7 bases respectively, with 10 bases between them. CDR3 DNA: TGTGCCAGCAGTTACTCTGCGCGGCTGAATTCACCCCTCCACTTT. The encoded protein is CASSYSARLNSPLHF.

The chain joins TRBV5-4 to TRBJ1-1; TRBD1 might be the D (6 bases). V dropped 5 bases and J dropped 0 bases, with 17 bases sitting between them. Looked up from germline, CDR1 is SGHNT and CDR2 is YYREEE (reference sequence). The CDR3 length is 16 residues. The CDR3 DNA reads as TGTGCCAGCAGTGACGACAGGTTAACCATGAACACTGAAGCTTTCTTT. Amino acid sequence: CASSDDRLTMNTEAFF.

For this clone: At one boundary the junction diverges from the germline segment, which might be a read error. This chain connects TRBV19 to TRBJ1-6, with unresolved D. The CDR3 spans 14 residues. The germline V gene has CDR1 LNHDA and CDR2 SQIVND (reference sequence). CDR3 sequence: CASRIGSGNSPLHF. DNA for the CDR3: TGTGCCAGTAGAATAGGGAGTGGGAATTCACCCCTCCACTTT. The whole variable domain, filled in from reference TRBV19 and TRBJ1-6, reads DGGITQSPKYLFRKEGQNVTLSCEQNLNHDAMYWYRQDPGQGLRLIYYSQIVNDFQKGDIAEGYSVSREKKESFPLTVTSAQKNPTAFYLCASRIGSGNSPLHFGNGTRLTVT.

The chain uses TRBV7-3 and TRBJ2-6; a possible D gene is TRBD2 (6 bases). The CDR3 is made up of 16 amino acids. Germline V gene data show CDR1 as SGHTA and CDR2 as FQGTGA. The V end lost 4 bases, the J end lost 6 bases, and 16 bases lay between the germline ends. CDR3 residues: CASSYKGGWEANVLTF. The CDR3 coding sequence is TGTGCCAGCAGCTACAAGGGAGGATGGGAGGCCAACGTCCTGACTTTC.